This T cell receptor beta chain was profiled in a study of blood T cell repertoires in COVID-19. Whole-study context: The United States, Italy and Spain supplied acute and convalescent COVID-19 samples. The analysed material was cDNA or gDNA that came from T cells, B-cell-depleted T cells, or PBMCs.

In regard to this clone: Sequence at one end of the junction differs from germline and may be a read error.

This CDR3 is built from 15 residues. CDR1 SEHNR and CDR2 FQNEAQ come from the germline V gene (reference sequence). As handled by the study authors: Reference gene primer amplification in the assay estimated nucleated cell counts. Repertoires were generated with immunoSEQ multiplex PCR, while TCRdb's copy carries only in-frame clones and drops some. Clone size and V and J calls were adopted from that table, with D and trimming inferred from the DNA. Of approximately 90,000 clones listed, roughly nine tenths are singletons. The clonotype was recovered from a man aged 45-65 years with acute or convalescent COVID-19. The V call is TRBV7-9, the J call TRBJ1-2, with 8 bases lining up with TRBD1. The material sequenced was peripheral blood. In nucleotides, the CDR3 is TGTGCCAGCAGTTTAGAAAGGACAGGGAACAATGGCTACACCTTC. Its protein is CASSLERTGNNGYTF.